This TCR beta chain was sequenced during a study of Graves' ophthalmopathy and Graves' hyperthyroidism (dated 2018 in TCRdb). In terms of the full investigation: Stable hyperthyroidism was defined as no progression to ophthalmopathy within 18 months of follow-up. To tell Graves' ophthalmopathy apart from Graves' hyperthyroidism, and to predict which patients would progress to ophthalmopathy, the study relied on TCR beta repertoire signatures. In total, 135 blood samples were TCR-sequenced: some 40 ophthalmopathy, approximately 80 hyperthyroidism and some 17 hyperthyroidism-to-ophthalmopathy patients. To explore V-J signatures distinguishing ophthalmopathy from hyperthyroidism, a discovery set of 100 patients (roughly 42 ophthalmopathy, roughly 60 stable hyperthyroidism) was enrolled. An independent validation cohort comprised some 19 hyperthyroidism patients and about 16 patients who later progressed from hyperthyroidism to ophthalmopathy. T-cell repertoires of thyroid tissue and blood were compared in six hyperthyroidism patients. Once sampling was done, hyperthyroidism patients were given methimazole at a starting dose of 30 mg daily, while ophthalmopathy patients were given high-dose intravenous methylprednisolone.

TCR beta CDR3 regions were amplified from RNA transcripts for repertoire sequencing. The first round of RT-PCR was done with HTBI primers and the Qiagen OneStep RT-PCR kit, and was followed by a second round of multiplex PCR, then size selection and purification. Sequencing of the libraries was carried out on an Illumina HiSeq2000 in paired-end mode with 100 bp reads. The paper's processing steps were these. SOAPnuke was used to process the reads, removing any read that contained adapters or uncalled bases, had a mean Phred below 15, or lacked an exact match to the constant primer or identifier. COPE v1.2.5 was used to merge the high-quality paired reads. Clonotypes were defined as unique nucleotide sequences and were aligned to IMGT TRB V, D and J references using MiTCR v1.1. Only V-J combinations with frequency above 0.0001 were analysed, covering 99.2% of repertoires. A TCR clonal expansion and chaos score per V-J combination was defined as the ratio of F50 clonal expansion to chaos observed in the TCRdist matrix. Welch's t-statistics and random forest were used to reduce features to some 13 V-J combinations, which were fed into a naive Bayes classifier. Thyroid-blood repertoire similarity was quantified with the Morisita-Horn index. TCRdb reanalyzed the raw reads on its own, using fastp at Q25 for trimming and MiXCR for clone calling, and kept in-frame beta chains. A single entry per CDR3 protein holds the most common genes and DNA from its merged rows. None of the V and J calls come from the authors' own analysis; TCRdb made them. Within this sample are approximately 1.2 million distinct CDR3 sequences, with about two fifths of them counted one time only. Around 10% of the sample comes from the top ten.

The investigation overall reported the following: In validation, the model predicted ophthalmopathy progression with about 71% sensitivity and approximately 78% specificity; some 13 predicted patients were CT-confirmed with GO in a median of about 7.1 months. No statistical method was used to set the sample size in advance, and the investigators knew which group each participant was assigned to. Among expanded thyroid clonotypes with frequency above 0.001, most also showed up in blood, which suggests that blood repertoires may reflect the thyroid immune response. In cross-validation, the 13-signature model distinguished ophthalmopathy from stable hyperthyroidism with about 88% sensitivity and 81.08% specificity, and in the test set the corresponding values were about 80% and 75%.

Comment on this clonotype: Its antigen target is currently unknown. The input lacks base qualities; no much larger clone sits a single base away.

Hyperthyroidism patients were newly diagnosed, were aged 18 to 65 years, and had a disease duration under 2 months. Anyone with other autoimmune diseases, uncontrolled infections, pregnancy or lactation was excluded from the study. Clinical symptoms, serum thyroxine, TRAb, thyroid ultrasound and orbital computed tomography formed the basis of the diagnosis. Total RNA was extracted with Trizol reagent and quality-checked on an Agilent 2100 Bioanalyzer. The source is an adult man with Graves' hyperthyroidism. The sequencing sample was made of peripheral blood or thyroid tissue (not recorded which).

This receptor carries the CDR3 CASSLGAPETQYF. The bases are TGCGCCAGCAGCTTAGGAGCCCCAGAGACCCAGTACTTC. The sequence links TRBV5-1 to TRBJ2-5, with the identity of the D gene unclear. The CDR3 covers 13 residues, taking in both the cysteine and the phenylalanine. Of the read, only the CDR3 DNA is kept; its 39 bases are in frame from base 1. V is clipped by 2 bases and J by 4 bases, and the sequence between their germline boundaries is 9 bases long. From the germline V gene, CDR1 is SGHRS and CDR2 is YFSETQ.